Following are 3 T cell receptor beta chains from one sample sequenced in a study of shared clonotypes between healthy human individuals. TCRdb's table, derived via immunoSEQ multiplex PCR, lists solely in-frame clones and lacks some. Of around 700,000 clones listed, less than 80% are singletons. Sequencing was done on a sample of memory CD4+ T cells sorted from blood. Subset meaning: CD45RA-negative fraction. The receptors were sampled from a woman in her 30s in good health.

In this sample, this clone turned up a few times. The CDR3 sequence is CASTSGSGNNEQFF. In nucleotides, the CDR3 is TGTGCCAGCACTAGCGGGAGCGGTAACAATGAGCAGTTCTTC. The chain joins TRBV6-1 to TRBJ2-1; 10 bases fit TRBD2. CDR3 size: 14 residues. V trimming: 7 bases; J trimming: 5 bases; junction bases outside the gene matches: 5. In germline, CDR1 is MNHNS, CDR2 SASEGT.

The V and J genes are TRBV27 and TRBJ1-5; the D is unclear. V shed 3 bases and J shed 5 bases, with 14 bases lying between them. In germline, CDR1 is MNHEY, CDR2 SMNVEV (reference sequence). This CDR3 contains 15 residues. The CDR3 sequence: CASSFRGERDQPQHF. In nucleotides, the CDR3 is TGTGCCAGCAGTTTCCGGGGTGAGAGGGATCAGCCCCAGCATTTT.

The genes are TRBV27 and TRBJ2-7; the D gene is possibly TRBD2 (6 bases). This CDR3 contains 16 residues. Trimming stripped 3 bases from V and 1 base from J, with 16 bases between. Germline V CDR1 and CDR2: MNHEY, SMNVEV (reference sequence). CDR3: CASSFTRLAESYEQYF. CDR3 nucleotide sequence: TGTGCCAGCAGTTTTACTAGATTAGCGGAGTCCTACGAGCAGTACTTC.